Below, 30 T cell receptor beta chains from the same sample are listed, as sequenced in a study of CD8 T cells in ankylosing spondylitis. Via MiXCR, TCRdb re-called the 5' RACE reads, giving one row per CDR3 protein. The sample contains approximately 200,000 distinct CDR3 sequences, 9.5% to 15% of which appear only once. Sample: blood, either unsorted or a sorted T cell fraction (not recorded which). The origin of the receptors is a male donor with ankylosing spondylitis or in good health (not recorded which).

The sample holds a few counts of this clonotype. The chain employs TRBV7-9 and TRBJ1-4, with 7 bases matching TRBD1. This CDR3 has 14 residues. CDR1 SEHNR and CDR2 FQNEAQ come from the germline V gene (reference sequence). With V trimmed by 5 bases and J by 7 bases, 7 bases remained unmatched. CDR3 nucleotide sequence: TGTGCCAGCAGCCCTGGGACAGCTACTGAAAAACTGTTTTTT. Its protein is CASSPGTATEKLFF.

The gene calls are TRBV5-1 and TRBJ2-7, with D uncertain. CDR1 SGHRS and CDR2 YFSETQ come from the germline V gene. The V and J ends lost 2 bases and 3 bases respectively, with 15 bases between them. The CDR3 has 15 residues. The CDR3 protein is CASSFGLNLLYEQYF. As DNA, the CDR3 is TGCGCCAGCAGCTTCGGGCTGAATCTGCTCTACGAGCAGTACTTC.

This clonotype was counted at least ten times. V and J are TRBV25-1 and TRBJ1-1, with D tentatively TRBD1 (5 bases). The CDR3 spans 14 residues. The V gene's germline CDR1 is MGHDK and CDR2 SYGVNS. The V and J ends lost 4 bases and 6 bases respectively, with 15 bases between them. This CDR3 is CASSGDPESAEAFF. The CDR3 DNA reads TGTGCCAGCAGTGGGGACCCTGAAAGCGCTGAAGCTTTCTTT.

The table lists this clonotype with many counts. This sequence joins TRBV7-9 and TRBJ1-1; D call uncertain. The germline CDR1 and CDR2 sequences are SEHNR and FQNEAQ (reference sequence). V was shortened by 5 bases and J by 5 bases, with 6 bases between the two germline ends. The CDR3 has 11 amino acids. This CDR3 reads CASSTGTEAFF. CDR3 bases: TGTGCCAGCAGCACGGGGACTGAAGCTTTCTTT.

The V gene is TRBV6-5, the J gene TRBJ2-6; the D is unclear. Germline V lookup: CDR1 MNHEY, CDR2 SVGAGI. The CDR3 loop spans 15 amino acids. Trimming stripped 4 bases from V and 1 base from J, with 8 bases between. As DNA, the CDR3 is TGTGCCAGCAGTTCGTTACGGTCTGGGGCCAACGTCCTGACTTTC. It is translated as CASSSLRSGANVLTF.

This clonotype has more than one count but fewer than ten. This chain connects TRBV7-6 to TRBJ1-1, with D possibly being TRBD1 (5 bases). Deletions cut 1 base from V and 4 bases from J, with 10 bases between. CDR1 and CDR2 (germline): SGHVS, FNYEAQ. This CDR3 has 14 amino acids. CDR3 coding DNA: TGTGCCAGCAGCTTAGGGGGGACCGGCACTGAAGCTTTCTTT. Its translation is CASSLGGTGTEAFF.

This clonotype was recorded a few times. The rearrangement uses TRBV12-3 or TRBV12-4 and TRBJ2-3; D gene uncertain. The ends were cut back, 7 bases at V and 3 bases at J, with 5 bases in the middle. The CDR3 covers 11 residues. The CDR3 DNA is TGTGCCAGCAAGGGTACAGATACGCAGTATTTT. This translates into CASKGTDTQYF.

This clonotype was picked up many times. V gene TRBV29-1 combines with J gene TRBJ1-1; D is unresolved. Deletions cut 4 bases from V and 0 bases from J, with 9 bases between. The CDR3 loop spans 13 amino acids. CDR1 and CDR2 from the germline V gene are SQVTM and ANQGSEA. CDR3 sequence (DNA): TGCAGCGTTGTGGCAGTCATGAACACTGAAGCTTTCTTT. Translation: CSVVAVMNTEAFF.

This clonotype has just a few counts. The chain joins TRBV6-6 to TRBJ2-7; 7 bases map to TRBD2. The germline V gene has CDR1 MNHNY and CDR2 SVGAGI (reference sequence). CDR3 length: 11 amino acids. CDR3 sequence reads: CVVAGGGEQYF. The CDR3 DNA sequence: TGTGTCGTAGCTGGGGGGGGCGAGCAGTACTTC.

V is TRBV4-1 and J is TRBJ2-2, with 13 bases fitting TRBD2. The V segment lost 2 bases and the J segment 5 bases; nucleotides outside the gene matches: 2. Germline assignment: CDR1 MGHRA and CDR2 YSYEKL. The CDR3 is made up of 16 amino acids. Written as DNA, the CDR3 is TGCGCCAGCAGCCAAAGACTAGCGGGGGGAACCGGGGAGCTGTTTTTT. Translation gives CASSQRLAGGTGELFF.

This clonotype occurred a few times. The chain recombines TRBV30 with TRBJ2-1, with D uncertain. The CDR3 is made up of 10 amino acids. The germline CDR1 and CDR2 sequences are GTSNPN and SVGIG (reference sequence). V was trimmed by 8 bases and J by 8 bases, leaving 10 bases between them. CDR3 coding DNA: TGTGCCCACGGCCCAGATGAGCAGTTCTTC. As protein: CAHGPDEQFF.

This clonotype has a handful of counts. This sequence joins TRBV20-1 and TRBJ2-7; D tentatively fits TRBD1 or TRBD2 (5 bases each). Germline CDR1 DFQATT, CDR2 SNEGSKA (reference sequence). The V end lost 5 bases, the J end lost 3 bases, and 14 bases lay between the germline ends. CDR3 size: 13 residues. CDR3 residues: CSASGTQNYEQYF. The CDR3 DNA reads TGCAGTGCTTCCGGGACGCAGAACTACGAGCAGTACTTC.

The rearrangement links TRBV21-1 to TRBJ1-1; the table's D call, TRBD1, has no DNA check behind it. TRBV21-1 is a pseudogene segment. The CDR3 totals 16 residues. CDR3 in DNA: TGTGCCAGCAGCACGGAGTGGTTGACAGAGAACACTGAAGCTTTCTTT. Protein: CASSTEWLTENTEAFF.

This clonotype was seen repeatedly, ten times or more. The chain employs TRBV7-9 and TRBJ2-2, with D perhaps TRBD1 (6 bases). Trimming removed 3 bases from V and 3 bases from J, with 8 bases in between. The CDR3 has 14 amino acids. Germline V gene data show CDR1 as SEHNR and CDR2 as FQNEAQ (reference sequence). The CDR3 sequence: CASSFTGYTGELFF. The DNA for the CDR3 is TGTGCCAGCAGCTTTACAGGGTACACCGGGGAGCTGTTTTTT.

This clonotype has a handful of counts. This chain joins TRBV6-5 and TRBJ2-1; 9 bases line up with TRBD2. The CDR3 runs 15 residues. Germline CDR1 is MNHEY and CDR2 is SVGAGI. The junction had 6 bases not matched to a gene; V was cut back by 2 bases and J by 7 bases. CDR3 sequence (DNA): TGTGCCAGCAGTTACGTCGGCGGGGGGGGGAATGAGCAGTTCTTC. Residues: CASSYVGGGGNEQFF.

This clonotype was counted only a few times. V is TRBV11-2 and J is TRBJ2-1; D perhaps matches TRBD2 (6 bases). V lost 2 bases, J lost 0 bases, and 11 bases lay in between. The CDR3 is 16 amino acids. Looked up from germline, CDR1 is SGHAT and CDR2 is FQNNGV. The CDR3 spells CASSLFPGVSYNEQFF. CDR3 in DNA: TGTGCCAGCAGCTTATTTCCGGGAGTCTCCTACAATGAGCAGTTCTTC.

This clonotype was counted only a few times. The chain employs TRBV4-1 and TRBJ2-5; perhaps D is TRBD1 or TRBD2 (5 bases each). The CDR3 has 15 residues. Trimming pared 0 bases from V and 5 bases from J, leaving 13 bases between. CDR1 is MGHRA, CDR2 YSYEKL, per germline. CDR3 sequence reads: CASSQDPGPGETQYF. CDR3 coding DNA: TGCGCCAGCAGCCAAGATCCGGGACCGGGCGAGACCCAGTACTTC.

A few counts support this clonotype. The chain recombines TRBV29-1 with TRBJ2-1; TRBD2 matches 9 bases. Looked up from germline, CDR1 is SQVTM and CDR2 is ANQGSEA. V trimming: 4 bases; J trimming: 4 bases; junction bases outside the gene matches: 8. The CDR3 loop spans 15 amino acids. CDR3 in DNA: TGCAGCGTTGTACCGCTAGCGGGGAGTTACAATGAGCAGTTCTTC. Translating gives CSVVPLAGSYNEQFF.

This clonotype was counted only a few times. As DNA, the CDR3 is TGTGCCAGCAGTCCAGGGTACAATGAGCAGTTCTTC. Amino acid sequence: CASSPGYNEQFF. The chain links TRBV27 to TRBJ2-1, with D perhaps matching TRBD1 (5 bases). CDR1 and CDR2 (germline): MNHEY, SMNVEV (reference sequence). V gave up 5 bases and J gave up 4 bases, with 6 bases separating them. This CDR3 comprises 12 residues.

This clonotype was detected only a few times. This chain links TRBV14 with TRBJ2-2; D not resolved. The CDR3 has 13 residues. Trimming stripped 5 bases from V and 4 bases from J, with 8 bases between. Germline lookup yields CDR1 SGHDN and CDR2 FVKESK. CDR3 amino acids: CASSRALTGELFF. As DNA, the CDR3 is TGTGCCAGCAGCAGGGCCCTCACCGGGGAGCTGTTTTTT.

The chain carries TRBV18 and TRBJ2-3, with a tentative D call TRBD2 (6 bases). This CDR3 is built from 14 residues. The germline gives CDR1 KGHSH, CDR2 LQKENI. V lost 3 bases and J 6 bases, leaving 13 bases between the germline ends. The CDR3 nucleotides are TGTGCCAGCTCACCTCTGGAGGGGAGGGATACGCAGTATTTT. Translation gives CASSPLEGRDTQYF.

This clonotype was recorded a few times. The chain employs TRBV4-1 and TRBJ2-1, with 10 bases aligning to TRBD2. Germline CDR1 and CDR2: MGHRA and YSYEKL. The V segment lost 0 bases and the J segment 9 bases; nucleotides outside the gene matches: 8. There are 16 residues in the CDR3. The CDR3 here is CASSQEGASGSSEQFF. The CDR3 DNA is TGCGCCAGCAGCCAAGAAGGGGCTAGCGGGAGCTCTGAGCAGTTCTTC.

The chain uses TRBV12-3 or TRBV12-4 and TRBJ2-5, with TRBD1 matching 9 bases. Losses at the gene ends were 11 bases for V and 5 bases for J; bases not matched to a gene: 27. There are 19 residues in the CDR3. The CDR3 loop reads CAFCLPSTRGQGPWETQYF. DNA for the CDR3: TGTGCCTTCTGCCTTCCCTCCACCAGGGGACAGGGCCCTTGGGAGACCCAGTACTTC.

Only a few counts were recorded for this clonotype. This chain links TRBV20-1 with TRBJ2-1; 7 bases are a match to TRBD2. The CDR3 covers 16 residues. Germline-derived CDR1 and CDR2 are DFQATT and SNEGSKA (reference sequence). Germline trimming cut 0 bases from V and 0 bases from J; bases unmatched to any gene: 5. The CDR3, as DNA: TGCAGTGCTAGAGATCTCGGGGGGAGCTCCTACAATGAGCAGTTCTTC. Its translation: CSARDLGGSSYNEQFF.

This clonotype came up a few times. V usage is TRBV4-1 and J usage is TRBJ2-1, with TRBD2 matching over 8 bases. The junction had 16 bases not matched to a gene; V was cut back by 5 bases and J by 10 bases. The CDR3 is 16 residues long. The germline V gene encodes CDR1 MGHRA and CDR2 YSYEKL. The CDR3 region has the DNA TGCGCCAGCAGCTTCCATGACCGGGGGGGGGATGGGGAGCAGTTCTTC. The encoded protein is CASSFHDRGGDGEQFF.

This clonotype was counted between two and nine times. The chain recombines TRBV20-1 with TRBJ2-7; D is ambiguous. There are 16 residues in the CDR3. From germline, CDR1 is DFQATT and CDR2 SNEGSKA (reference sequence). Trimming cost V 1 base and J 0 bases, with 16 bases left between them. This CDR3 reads CSARGTGEVYSYEQYF. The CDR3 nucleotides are TGCAGTGCTAGAGGAACGGGCGAAGTATACTCCTACGAGCAGTACTTC.

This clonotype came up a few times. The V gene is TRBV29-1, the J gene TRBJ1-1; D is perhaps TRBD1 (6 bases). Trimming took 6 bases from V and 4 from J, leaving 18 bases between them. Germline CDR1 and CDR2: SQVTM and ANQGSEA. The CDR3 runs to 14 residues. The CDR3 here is CSVLQGSVGTEAFF. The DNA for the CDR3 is TGCAGCGTCCTACAGGGAAGTGTTGGCACTGAAGCTTTCTTT.

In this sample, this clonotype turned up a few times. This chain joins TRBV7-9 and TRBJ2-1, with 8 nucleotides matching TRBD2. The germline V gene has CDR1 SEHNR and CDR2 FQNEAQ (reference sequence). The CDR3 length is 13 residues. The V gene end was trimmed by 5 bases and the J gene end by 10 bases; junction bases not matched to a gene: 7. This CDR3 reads CASSPLAEGEQFF. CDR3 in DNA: TGTGCCAGCAGCCCACTAGCGGAGGGGGAGCAGTTCTTC.

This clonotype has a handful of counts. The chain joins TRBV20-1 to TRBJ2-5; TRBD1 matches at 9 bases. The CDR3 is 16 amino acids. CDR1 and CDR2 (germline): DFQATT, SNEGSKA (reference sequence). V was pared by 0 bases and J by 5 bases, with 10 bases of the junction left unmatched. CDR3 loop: CSARDNTGGVKETQYF. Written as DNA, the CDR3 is TGCAGTGCTAGAGATAACACAGGGGGCGTTAAGGAGACCCAGTACTTC.

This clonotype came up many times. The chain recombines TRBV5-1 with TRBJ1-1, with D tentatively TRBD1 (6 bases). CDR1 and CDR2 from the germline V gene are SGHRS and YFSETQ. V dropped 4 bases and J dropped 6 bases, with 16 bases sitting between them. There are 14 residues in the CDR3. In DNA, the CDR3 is TGCGCCAGCAGCCCTATGGCAGGGGCGGCTGAAGCTTTCTTT. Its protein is CASSPMAGAAEAFF.